This TCR beta chain was profiled in a study of OX40 agonist ivuxolimab in advanced cancers. Study-level information: Administration of intravenous ivuxolimab to patients occurred every 2 weeks at 0.01 to 10 mg/kg. Therapy given before enrollment (anti-PD-1, anti-PD-L1 or anti-CTLA-4) was allowed, and around 41% had some.

This clone was counted a single time. Its antigen remains unknown. V gave up 1 base and J gave up 8 bases, with 14 bases separating them. CDR1 is SEHNR, CDR2 FQNEAQ, per germline (reference sequence). CDR3 length: 14 residues. Study findings and constraints: Undetermined was the antigen specificity of the expanded peripheral T cells. Both CD4+ and CD8+ T cell populations in blood had undergone clonal expansion by week 6 at 0.1 to 3.0 mg/kg.

Assay used: immunoSEQ multiplex PCR; TCRdb lists only in-frame clones, some missing. The sample includes just under 75,000 clones, 80% to 95% of them seen just once. This sample comprised CD4+ or CD8+ T cells sorted from blood, obtained in a trial of the OX40 agonist ivuxolimab. The TCR was taken from an adult with an advanced solid tumor such as melanoma, head and neck, liver or kidney cancer. This chain uses TRBV7-9 with TRBJ1-2, with a possible D match to TRBD1 (6 bases). CDR3 coding DNA: TGTGCCAGCAGCTTAGACAGGGTCGCTCGGGGCTACACCTTC. The encoded protein is CASSLDRVARGYTF.